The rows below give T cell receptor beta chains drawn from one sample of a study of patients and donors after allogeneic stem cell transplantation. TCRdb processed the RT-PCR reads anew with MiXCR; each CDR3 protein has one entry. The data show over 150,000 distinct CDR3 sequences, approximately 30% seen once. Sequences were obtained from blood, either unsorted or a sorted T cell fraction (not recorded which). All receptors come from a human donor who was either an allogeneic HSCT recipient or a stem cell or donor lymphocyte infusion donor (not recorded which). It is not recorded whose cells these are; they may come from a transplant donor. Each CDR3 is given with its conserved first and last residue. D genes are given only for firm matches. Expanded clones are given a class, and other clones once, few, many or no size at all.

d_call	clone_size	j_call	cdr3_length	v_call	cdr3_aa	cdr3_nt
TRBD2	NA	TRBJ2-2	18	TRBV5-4	CASSSKPPSGRFTGELFF	TGTGCCAGCAGCTCCAAGCCCCCTAGCGGGAGGTTCACCGGGGAGCTGTTTTTT
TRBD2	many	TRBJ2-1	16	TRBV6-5	CASSEALASGMSEQFF	TGTGCCAGCAGTGAGGCCCTAGCTAGCGGGATGAGTGAGCAGTTCTTC
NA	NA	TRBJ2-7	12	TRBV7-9	CASSFWGREQYF	TGTGCCAGCAGCTTCTGGGGGCGGGAGCAGTACTTC
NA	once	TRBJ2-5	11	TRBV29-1	CSLERGETQYF	TGCAGCCTTGAAAGAGGGGAGACCCAGTACTTC
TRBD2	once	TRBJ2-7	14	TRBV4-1	CASSPTSGTYEQYF	TGCGCCAGCAGCCCTACTAGCGGGACCTACGAGCAGTACTTC
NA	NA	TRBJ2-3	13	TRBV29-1	CSVEAPLSDTQYF	TGCAGCGTTGAAGCACCCCTTTCAGATACGCAGTATTTT
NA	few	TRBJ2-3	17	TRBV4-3	CASSQDTTGLITDTQYF	TGCGCCAGCAGCCAAGATACGACTGGACTTATCACAGATACGCAGTATTTT
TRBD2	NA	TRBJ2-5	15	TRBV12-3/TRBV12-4	CASSLSGMVQETQYF	TGTGCCAGCAGTTTAAGCGGGATGGTACAAGAGACCCAGTACTTC
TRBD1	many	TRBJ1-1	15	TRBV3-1	CASSLPRTGGTEAFF	TGTGCCAGCAGTCTCCCAAGGACAGGGGGCACTGAAGCTTTCTTT
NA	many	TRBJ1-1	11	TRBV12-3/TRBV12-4	CASSLWGKAFF	TGTGCCAGCAGTTTATGGGGGAAAGCTTTCTTT
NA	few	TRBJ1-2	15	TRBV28	CASSWGTGSRYGYTF	TGTGCCAGCAGTTGGGGAACAGGATCCCGCTATGGCTACACCTTC
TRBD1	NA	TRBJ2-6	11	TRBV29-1	CSIGQGGVLTF	TGCAGCATCGGACAGGGCGGCGTCCTGACTTTC
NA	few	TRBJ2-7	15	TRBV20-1	CSARSRAGSGYEQYF	TGCAGTGCTAGATCCCGGGCAGGGTCGGGATACGAGCAGTACTTC
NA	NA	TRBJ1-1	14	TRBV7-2	CASSFYPGNTEAFF	TGTGCCAGCAGTTTCTACCCGGGGAATACTGAAGCTTTCTTT
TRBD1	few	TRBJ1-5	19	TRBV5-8	CASERPGQPYGDSNQPQHF	TGTGCCAGCGAGAGGCCGGGACAGCCGTACGGGGATAGCAATCAGCCCCAGCATTTT
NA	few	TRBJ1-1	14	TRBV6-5	CASSWGQQNTEAFF	TGTGCCAGCAGTTGGGGACAACAGAACACTGAAGCTTTCTTT
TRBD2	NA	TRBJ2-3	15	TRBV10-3	CAIGARLAGTDTQYF	TGTGCCATCGGGGCGAGACTAGCCGGCACAGATACGCAGTATTTT
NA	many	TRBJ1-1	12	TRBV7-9	CASSLWNTEAFF	TGTGCCAGCAGCCTCTGGAACACTGAAGCTTTCTTT
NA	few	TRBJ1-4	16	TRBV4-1	CASSRDTDSLIEKLFF	TGCGCCAGCAGCAGAGATACCGACAGCTTGATTGAAAAACTGTTTTTT
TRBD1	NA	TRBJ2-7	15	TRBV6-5	CASSYSRQGDFEQYF	TGTGCCAGCAGTTACTCTCGTCAGGGGGATTTCGAGCAGTACTTC
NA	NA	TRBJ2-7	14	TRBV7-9	CASSPRRDHYEQYF	TGTGCCAGCAGCCCTCGAAGGGACCACTACGAGCAGTACTTC
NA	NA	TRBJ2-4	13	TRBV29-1	CSVEDEWPSIQYF	TGCAGCGTTGAAGACGAGTGGCCCTCTATTCAGTACTTC
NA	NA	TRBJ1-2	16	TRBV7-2	CASSLSPGRIGYGYTF	TGTGCCAGCAGCTTATCCCCCGGGAGGATTGGATATGGCTACACCTTC
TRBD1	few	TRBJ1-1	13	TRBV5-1	CASSTQGATEAFF	TGCGCCAGCAGCACACAGGGGGCGACTGAAGCTTTCTTT
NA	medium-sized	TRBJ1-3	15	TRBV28	CASSLAYRESNTIYF	TGTGCCAGCAGTTTAGCGTACAGGGAGTCCAACACCATATATTTT
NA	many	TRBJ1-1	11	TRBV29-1	CSAYMNTEAFF	TGCAGCGCATATATGAACACTGAAGCTTTCTTT
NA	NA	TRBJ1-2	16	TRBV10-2	CASSESKGRGIYGYTF	TGCGCCAGCAGTGAGTCGAAGGGCAGGGGCATCTATGGCTACACCTTC
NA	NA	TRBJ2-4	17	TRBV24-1	CATSVRGPAVAKNIQYF	TGTGCCACCAGTGTAAGGGGACCGGCAGTAGCCAAAAACATTCAGTACTTC
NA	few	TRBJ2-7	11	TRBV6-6	CASGLSYEQYF	TGTGCCAGCGGTCTCTCCTACGAGCAGTACTTC
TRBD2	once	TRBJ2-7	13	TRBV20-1	CSASSGTYREQYF	TGCAGTGCTAGTAGCGGGACGTATCGCGAGCAGTACTTC
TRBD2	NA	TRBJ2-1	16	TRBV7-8	CASTLGGGRAFYEQFF	TGTGCCAGCACTTTAGGGGGCGGGAGGGCCTTTTATGAGCAGTTCTTC
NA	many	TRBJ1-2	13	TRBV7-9	CASSLGREAGYTF	TGTGCCAGCAGCTTAGGCAGGGAAGCTGGCTACACCTTC
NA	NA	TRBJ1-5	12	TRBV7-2	CASSSGLKAQHF	TGTGCCAGCAGCTCCGGACTGAAGGCCCAGCATTTT
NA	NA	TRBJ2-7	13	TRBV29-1	CSVLDSLRGEQYF	TGCAGCGTTCTCGACTCCCTCCGCGGCGAGCAGTACTTC
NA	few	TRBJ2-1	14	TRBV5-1	CASSAGTLYNEQFF	TGCGCCAGCAGCGCCGGGACTTTATACAATGAGCAGTTCTTC
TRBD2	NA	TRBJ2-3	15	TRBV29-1	CSVGLAGGKTDTQYF	TGCAGCGTTGGACTAGCGGGAGGGAAGACAGATACGCAGTATTTT
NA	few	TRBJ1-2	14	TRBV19	CASSTVTGYYGYTF	TGTGCCAGTAGTACGGTGACAGGTTATTATGGCTACACCTTC
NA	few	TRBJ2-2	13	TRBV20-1	CSARDVNTGELFF	TGCAGTGCTAGAGACGTCAACACCGGGGAGCTGTTTTTT
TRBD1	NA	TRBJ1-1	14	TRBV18	CASSQGQKNTEAFF	TGTGCCAGCTCACAGGGACAGAAGAACACTGAAGCTTTCTTT
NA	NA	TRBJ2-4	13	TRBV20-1	CSARDGRLNIQYF	TGCAGTGCTAGAGATGGCAGGTTAAACATTCAGTACTTC
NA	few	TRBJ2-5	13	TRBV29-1	CSVEDSGWETQYF	TGCAGCGTTGAAGATTCCGGGTGGGAGACCCAGTACTTC
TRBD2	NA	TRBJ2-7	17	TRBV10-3	CAISGPRVAGGHYEQYF	TGTGCCATCAGTGGCCCCCGGGTAGCGGGAGGACACTACGAGCAGTACTTC
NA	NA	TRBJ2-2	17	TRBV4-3	CASSHIMRSEETGELFF	TGCGCCAGCAGCCACATAATGCGTTCCGAGGAGACCGGGGAGCTGTTTTTT
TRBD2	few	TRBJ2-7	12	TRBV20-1	CSALTSGEVDYF	TGCAGTGCCCTGACTAGCGGAGAGGTTGACTACTTC
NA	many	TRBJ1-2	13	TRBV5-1	CASSLSGHYGYTF	TGCGCCAGCAGCCTCTCAGGTCACTATGGCTACACCTTC
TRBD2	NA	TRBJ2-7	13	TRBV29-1	CSGRLAGAYEQYF	TGCAGCGGTAGACTAGCGGGAGCTTACGAGCAGTACTTC
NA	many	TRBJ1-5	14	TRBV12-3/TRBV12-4	CASSLVSSNQPQHF	TGTGCCAGCAGTTTAGTCAGTAGCAATCAGCCCCAGCATTTT
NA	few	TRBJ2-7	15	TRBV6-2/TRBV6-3	CASSYLGRTTYEQYF	TGTGCCAGCAGTTACTTGGGGCGGACAACCTACGAGCAGTACTTC
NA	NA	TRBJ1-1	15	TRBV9	CASSVEHSRNTEAFF	TGTGCCAGCAGCGTAGAGCACTCTAGGAACACTGAAGCTTTCTTT